Listed below are T cell receptor beta chains from one sample, sequenced in a study of shared clonotypes between healthy human individuals. Clones were read by immunoSEQ multiplex PCR, and TCRdb kept only the in-frame ones, dropping some. The sample lists 1.5 million to 2.5 million clones, just under 95% occurring once. The sequenced sample consisted of naive CD8+ T cells sorted from blood. The receptors stem from a young man in good health. Both conserved end residues are part of each CDR3. Fields, in order: clone size, J gene, V gene, D gene, CDR3 DNA, CDR3 protein. D genes are given only for firm matches. Some rows have no size entry. The others give once, few or many, or a class for an expanded clone.

>.|TRBJ1-1|TRBV5-1|TRBD1
TGCGCCAGCAGCTTGGCGGGACAGACACACATGAACACTGAAGCTTTCTTT
CASSLAGQTHMNTEAFF
>.|TRBJ2-3|TRBV29-1|TRBD1
TGCAGCGTTGAAGGGCAACAGGGGCATGGGACGCAGTATTTT
CSVEGQQGHGTQYF
>.|TRBJ2-5|TRBV6-6|.
TGTGCCAGCCTTGGGGAGACCCAGTACTTC
CASLGETQYF
>.|TRBJ2-7|TRBV7-9|TRBD2
TGTGCCATCGGTCTAGCGGATAGCTCCTACGAGCAGTACTTC
CAIGLADSSYEQYF
>.|TRBJ2-7|TRBV7-9|.
TGTGCCAGTTCGAGGGGGGACGAGCAGTACTTC
CASSRGDEQYF
>.|TRBJ1-1|TRBV19|.
TGTGCCAGTAGTACCCTAGTGTCTGAAGCTTTCTTT
CASSTLVSEAFF
>.|TRBJ1-6|TRBV28|.
TGTGCCAGCAGAAACTATAATTCACCCCTCCACTTT
CASRNYNSPLHF
>.|TRBJ1-3|TRBV6-6|.
TGTGCGCTGGGGGGGGGACACTCTGGAAACACCATATATTTT
CALGGGHSGNTIYF
>.|TRBJ1-2|TRBV7-9|TRBD1
TGTGCCAGCAGCTCAGGGGGCGTGGGCTACACCTTC
CASSSGGVGYTF
>.|TRBJ2-5|TRBV27|.
TGTGCCAGCGGGACCGAAGGGGAGAACCAAGAGACCCAGTACTTC
CASGTEGENQETQYF
>once|TRBJ1-4|TRBV6-7|.
TGTCGTCCTGCGGAGGAAAAACTGTTTTTT
CRPAEEKLFF
>.|TRBJ2-7|TRBV25-1|.
TGTGCCAGCAGTTTAACCCGGGACGAGCAGTACTTC
CASSLTRDEQYF
>.|TRBJ2-7|TRBV18|TRBD1
TGTGCCAGCTCAGAACTTATTCCGGGACAGGGCACCTACGAGCAGTACTTC
CASSELIPGQGTYEQYF
>.|TRBJ1-5|TRBV6-5|.
TGTGCCAGCAGTCACCGCGGACAGTCCAATCAGCCCCAGCATTTT
CASSHRGQSNQPQHF
>.|TRBJ2-1|TRBV5-1|.
TGCGCCAGCAGCTTATGGGCAAACAATGAGCAGTTCTTC
CASSLWANNEQFF
>.|TRBJ1-1|TRBV4-1|.
TGCGCCAGCAGCCAAGCCCCTGCCGGGACCTACACTGAAGCTTTCTTT
CASSQAPAGTYTEAFF
>.|TRBJ2-7|TRBV6-6|.
TGTGCCAGCAGTAACACCGGGACTCAGAGCTCCTACGAGCAGTACTTC
CASSNTGTQSSYEQYF
>.|TRBJ2-7|TRBV5-6|.
TGTGCCAGCAGTCCCCAGGGGGGGCGGTACGAGCAGTACTTC
CASSPQGGRYEQYF
>.|TRBJ1-5|TRBV15|TRBD1
TGTGCCACCAGCAGAGCTTGGGGGGACAGGGGGCCAGAGGGGTCGCCCCAGCATTTT
CATSRAWGDRGPEGSPQHF
>.|TRBJ2-2|TRBV30|.
TGTGCCTGGAGTGTCTCGGCCAGGCCCGCCGGGGAGCTGTTTTTT
CAWSVSARPAGELFF
>.|TRBJ1-2|TRBV7-9|TRBD1
TGTGCCAGCAGCTCATTTCCTCAGACAGGGGAGGACTATGGCTACACCTTC
CASSSFPQTGEDYGYTF
>.|TRBJ2-1|TRBV19|.
TGTGCCAGTAGAGACAGGAATGAGCAGTTCTTC
CASRDRNEQFF
>.|TRBJ1-1|TRBV13|.
TGTGCCAGCAGCTCTCATTTGACCTGGGGGGGGGAAAGCACTGAAGCTTTCTTT
CASSSHLTWGGESTEAFF
>.|TRBJ2-3|TRBV11-2|.
TGTGCCAGCAGCTTCCTAGGGGGGTGGGCTGCTATAGATACGCAGTATTTT
CASSFLGGWAAIDTQYF
>.|TRBJ2-7|TRBV5-4|TRBD2
TGTGCCAGCAGCGTGACTAGCGGGGGGCCTAAGACCTACGAGCAGTACTTC
CASSVTSGGPKTYEQYF
>.|TRBJ1-5|TRBV29-1|TRBD1
TGCAGCGTTGGCGAAGGGGGCCTCAATCAGCCCCAGCATTTT
CSVGEGGLNQPQHF
>.|TRBJ2-1|TRBV7-8|TRBD2
TGTGCCAGCAGCTTAAGACTAGCGGGAGTGCCCGATGAGCAGTTCTTC
CASSLRLAGVPDEQFF
>.|TRBJ1-1|TRBV27|.
TGTGCCAGCAGTTTTGTTATGAACACTGAAGCTTTCTTT
CASSFVMNTEAFF
>.|TRBJ2-2|TRBV7-9|.
TGTGCCAGCAGCTTAGGGGACGGGAACACCGGGGAGCTGTTTTTT
CASSLGDGNTGELFF
>.|TRBJ1-1|TRBV7-9|.
TGTGCCAGCAGCTATACAACAGGGATGGCAGGCGAAGCTTTCTTT
CASSYTTGMAGEAFF
>.|TRBJ2-7|TRBV7-8|TRBD2
TGTGCCAGCAGCTTAGAAGGGGGGGGACTAGCGAGCTACGAGCAGTACTTC
CASSLEGGGLASYEQYF
>.|TRBJ1-1|TRBV11-2|.
TGTGCCAGCAGCTTAGCGAAGACGTCTGTCACTGAAGCTTTCTTT
CASSLAKTSVTEAFF
>once|TRBJ2-7|TRBV5-1|TRBD1
TGCGCCAGCAGCCCCGAGGGGACAGGGTTCCACGAGCAGTACTTC
CASSPEGTGFHEQYF
>.|TRBJ2-7|TRBV6-1|.
TGTGCCAGCATGGACATCTCCTACGAGCAGTACTTC
CASMDISYEQYF
>.|TRBJ1-2|TRBV9|.
TGTGCCAGCAGCGGTCACTATGGCTACACCTTC
CASSGHYGYTF
>.|TRBJ2-3|TRBV6-5|.
TGTGCCACCACCTATTCGGGTGATACGCAGTATTTT
CATTYSGDTQYF
>once|TRBJ1-2|TRBV9|TRBD1
TGTGCCAGCAGCGTTGGGACAGGTAGCTACACCTTC
CASSVGTGSYTF
>.|TRBJ1-1|TRBV6-5|.
TGTGCCAGCAGTGACCCAGGGATGGGCACTGAAGCTTTCTTT
CASSDPGMGTEAFF
>once|TRBJ2-1|TRBV6-5|.
TGTGCCAGCAGTTCCGGGACTCCTAAGTACAATGAGCAGTTCTTC
CASSSGTPKYNEQFF
>.|TRBJ1-1|TRBV5-1|.
TGCGCCAGCAGCTCTGACAGAATGAACACTGAAGCTTTCTTT
CASSSDRMNTEAFF
>.|TRBJ1-1|TRBV6-5|.
TGTGCCAGCAGTTTATGGGACTCGAACACTGAAGCTTTCTTT
CASSLWDSNTEAFF
>few|TRBJ2-7|TRBV5-4|.
TGTGCCAGCAGCTTAGGACCGACCTACGAGCAGTACTTC
CASSLGPTYEQYF
>.|TRBJ1-6|TRBV4-1|.
TGCGCCAGCAGCCAGGGCCTAGGAGGCGCCAATTCACCCCTCCACTTT
CASSQGLGGANSPLHF
>.|TRBJ2-1|TRBV7-9|TRBD1
TGTGCCAGCAGCTTAACCGGACAGGGACCTCTACGGATCAATGAGCAGTTCTTC
CASSLTGQGPLRINEQFF
>.|TRBJ2-7|TRBV29-1|TRBD1
TGCAGCGTAGTACAGGGGCGCGAGCAGTACTTC
CSVVQGREQYF
>.|TRBJ1-2|TRBV4-3|.
TGCGCCAGCAGCCAGGGGGTGGGGGGCCGCCTATCGTCTGGCTACACCTTC
CASSQGVGGRLSSGYTF
>.|TRBJ1-6|TRBV9|TRBD1
TGTGCCAGCAGCCCTCGGACCGGGACAGGTGGATCACCCCTCCACTTT
CASSPRTGTGGSPLHF